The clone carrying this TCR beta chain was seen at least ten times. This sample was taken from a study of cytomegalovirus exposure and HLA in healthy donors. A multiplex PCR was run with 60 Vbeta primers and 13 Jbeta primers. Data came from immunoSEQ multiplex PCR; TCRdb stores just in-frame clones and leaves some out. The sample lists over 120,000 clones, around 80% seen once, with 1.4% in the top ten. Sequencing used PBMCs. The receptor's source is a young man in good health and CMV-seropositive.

CDR3 residues: CATSGGWTEAFF. The CDR3 bases are TGTGCCACGTCAGGGGGCTGGACTGAAGCTTTCTTT. This chain connects TRBV10-3 to TRBJ1-1; 8 bases align to TRBD1. This CDR3 region has 12 residues. Germline CDR1 ENHRY, CDR2 SYGVKD. The V gene end was trimmed by 10 bases and the J gene end by 5 bases; junction bases not matched to a gene: 6.